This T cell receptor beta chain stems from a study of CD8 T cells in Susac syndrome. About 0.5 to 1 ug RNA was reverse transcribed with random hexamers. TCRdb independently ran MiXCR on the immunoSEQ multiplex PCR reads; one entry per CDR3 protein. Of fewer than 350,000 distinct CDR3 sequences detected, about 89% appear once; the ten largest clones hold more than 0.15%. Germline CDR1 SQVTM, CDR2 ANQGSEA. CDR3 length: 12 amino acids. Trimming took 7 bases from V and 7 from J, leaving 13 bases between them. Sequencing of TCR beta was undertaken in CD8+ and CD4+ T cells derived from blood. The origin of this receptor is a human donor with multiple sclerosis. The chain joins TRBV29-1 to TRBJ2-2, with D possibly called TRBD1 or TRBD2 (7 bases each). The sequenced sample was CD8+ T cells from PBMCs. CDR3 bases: TGCAGCGCTACAGGGGAGGGCGGGGAGCTGTTTTTT. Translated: CSATGEGGELFF.